This entry describes one TCR beta chain. Its specificity is not known. The entry originates in a study of cytomegalovirus exposure and HLA in healthy donors. Study-level results: Sequencing probably produced one cluster of sequence variants that were highly shared.

Primers for the PCR totalled 60 Vbeta and 13 Jbeta. Some clones are missing from TCRdb's copy, which holds only in-frame ones; the method was immunoSEQ multiplex PCR. In the table there are more than 90,000 clones, around 76% of which are singletons. The CDR3 consists of 13 residues. V was trimmed by 9 bases and J by 7 bases, leaving 15 bases between them. Germline V gene sequence: CDR1 LNHDA, CDR2 SQIVND (reference sequence). This receptor was taken from a man aged 30-40 years in good health and CMV-seronegative. The genes are TRBV19 and TRBJ1-4, with a weak D call TRBD1 (5 bases). Sequenced material: PBMCs. CDR3 protein: CASKAGESEKLFF. The CDR3 DNA follows: TGTGCCAGCAAAGCGGGGGAGAGTGAAAAACTGTTTTTT.